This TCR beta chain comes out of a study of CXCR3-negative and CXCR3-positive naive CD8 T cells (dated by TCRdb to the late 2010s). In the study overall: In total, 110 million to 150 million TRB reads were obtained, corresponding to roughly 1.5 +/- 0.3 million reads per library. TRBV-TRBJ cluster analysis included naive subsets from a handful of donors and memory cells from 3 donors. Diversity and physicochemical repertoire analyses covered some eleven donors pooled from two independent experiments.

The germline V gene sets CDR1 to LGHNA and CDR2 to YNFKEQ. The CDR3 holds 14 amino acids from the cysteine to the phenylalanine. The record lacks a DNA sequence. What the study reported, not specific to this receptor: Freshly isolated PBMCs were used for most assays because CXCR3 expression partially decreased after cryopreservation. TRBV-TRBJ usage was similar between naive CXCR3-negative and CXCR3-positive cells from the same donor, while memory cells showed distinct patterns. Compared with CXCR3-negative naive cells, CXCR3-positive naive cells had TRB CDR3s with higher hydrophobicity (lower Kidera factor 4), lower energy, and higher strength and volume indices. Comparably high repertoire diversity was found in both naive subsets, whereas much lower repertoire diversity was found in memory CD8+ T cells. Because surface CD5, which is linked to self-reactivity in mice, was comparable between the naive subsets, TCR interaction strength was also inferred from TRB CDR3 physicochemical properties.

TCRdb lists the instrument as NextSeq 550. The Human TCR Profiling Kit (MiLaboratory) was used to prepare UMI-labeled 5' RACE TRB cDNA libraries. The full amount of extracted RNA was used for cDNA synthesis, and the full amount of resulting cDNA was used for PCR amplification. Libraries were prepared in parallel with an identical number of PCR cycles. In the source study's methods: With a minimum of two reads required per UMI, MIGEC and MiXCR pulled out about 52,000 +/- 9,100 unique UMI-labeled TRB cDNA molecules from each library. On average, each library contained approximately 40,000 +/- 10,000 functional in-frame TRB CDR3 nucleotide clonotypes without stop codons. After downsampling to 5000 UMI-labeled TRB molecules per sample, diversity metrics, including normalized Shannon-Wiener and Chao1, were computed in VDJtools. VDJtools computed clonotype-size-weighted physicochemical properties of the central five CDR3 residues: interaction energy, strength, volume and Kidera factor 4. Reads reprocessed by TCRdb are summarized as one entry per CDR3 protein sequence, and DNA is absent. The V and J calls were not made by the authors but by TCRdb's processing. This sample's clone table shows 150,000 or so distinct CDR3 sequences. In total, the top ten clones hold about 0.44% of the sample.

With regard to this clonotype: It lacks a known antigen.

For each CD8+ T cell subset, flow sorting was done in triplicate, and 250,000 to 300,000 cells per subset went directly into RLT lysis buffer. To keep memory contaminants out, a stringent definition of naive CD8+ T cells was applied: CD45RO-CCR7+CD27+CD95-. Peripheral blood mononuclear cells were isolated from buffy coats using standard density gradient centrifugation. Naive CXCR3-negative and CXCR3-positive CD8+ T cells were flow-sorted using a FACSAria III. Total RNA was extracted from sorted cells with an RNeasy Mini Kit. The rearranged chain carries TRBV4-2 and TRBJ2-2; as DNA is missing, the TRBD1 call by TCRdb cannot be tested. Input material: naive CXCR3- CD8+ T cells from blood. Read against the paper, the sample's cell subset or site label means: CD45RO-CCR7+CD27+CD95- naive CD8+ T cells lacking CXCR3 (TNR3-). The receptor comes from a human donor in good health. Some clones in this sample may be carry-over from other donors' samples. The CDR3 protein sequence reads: CASSHTGESGELFF.